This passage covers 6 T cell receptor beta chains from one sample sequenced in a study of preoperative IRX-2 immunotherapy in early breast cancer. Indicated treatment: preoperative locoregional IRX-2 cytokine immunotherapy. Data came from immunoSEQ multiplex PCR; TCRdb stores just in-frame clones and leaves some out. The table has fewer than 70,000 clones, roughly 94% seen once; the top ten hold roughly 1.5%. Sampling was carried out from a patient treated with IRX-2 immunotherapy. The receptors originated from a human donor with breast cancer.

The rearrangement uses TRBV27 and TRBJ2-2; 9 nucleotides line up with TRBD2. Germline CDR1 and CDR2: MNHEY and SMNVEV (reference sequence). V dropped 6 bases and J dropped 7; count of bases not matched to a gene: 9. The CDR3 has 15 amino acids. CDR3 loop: CASRHSGGGRGELFF. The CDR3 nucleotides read TGTGCCAGCAGACATAGCGGGGGAGGACGCGGGGAGCTGTTTTTT.

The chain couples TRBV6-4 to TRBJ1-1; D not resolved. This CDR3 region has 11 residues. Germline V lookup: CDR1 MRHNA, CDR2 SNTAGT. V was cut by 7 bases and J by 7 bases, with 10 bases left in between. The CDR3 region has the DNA TGTGCCAGCACAAGGGCCCTTGAAGCTTTCTTT. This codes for CASTRALEAFF.

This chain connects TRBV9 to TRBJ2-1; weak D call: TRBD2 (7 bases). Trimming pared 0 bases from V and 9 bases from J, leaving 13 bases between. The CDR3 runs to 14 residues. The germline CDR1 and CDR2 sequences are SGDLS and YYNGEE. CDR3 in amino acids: CASSVVGGGGEQFF. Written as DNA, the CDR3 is TGTGCCAGCAGCGTAGTAGGGGGGGGCGGTGAGCAGTTCTTC.

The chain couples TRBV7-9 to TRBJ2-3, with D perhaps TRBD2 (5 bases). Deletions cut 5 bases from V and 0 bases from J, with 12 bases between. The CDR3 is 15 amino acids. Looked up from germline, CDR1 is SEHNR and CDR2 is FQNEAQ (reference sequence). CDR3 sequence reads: CASSRPRGSTDTQYF. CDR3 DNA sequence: TGTGCCAGCAGCCGCCCTCGCGGGAGCACAGATACGCAGTATTTT.

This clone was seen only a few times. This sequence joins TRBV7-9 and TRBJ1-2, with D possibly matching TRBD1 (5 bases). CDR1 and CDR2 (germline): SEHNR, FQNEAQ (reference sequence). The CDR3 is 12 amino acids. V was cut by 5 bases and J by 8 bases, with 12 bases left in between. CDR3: CASSRDPSGYTF. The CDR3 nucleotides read TGTGCCAGCAGCCGGGACCCCTCCGGCTACACCTTC.

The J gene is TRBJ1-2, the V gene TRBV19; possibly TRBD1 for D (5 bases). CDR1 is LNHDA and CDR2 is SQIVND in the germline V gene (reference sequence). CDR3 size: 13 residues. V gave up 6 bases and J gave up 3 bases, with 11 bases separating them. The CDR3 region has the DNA TGTGCCAGTAGACGTGTGGGGGACTATGGCTACACCTTC. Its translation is CASRRVGDYGYTF.